A selection of T cell receptor beta chains follows, all from one sample in a study of technical replicates of blood from several donors. Using immunoSEQ multiplex PCR, the repertoire was profiled, and TCRdb retains in-frame clones only, with some absent. The sample contains tens of thousands of clones, roughly 90% of which appear only once. The sample taken for sequencing was T cells isolated from PBMCs. The receptors shown here come from a human donor in good health. CDR3s include the opening cysteine and the closing phenylalanine or tryptophan. The order of the fields is clone size, J gene, D gene, CDR3 length, V gene, CDR3 protein, CDR3 DNA. A D gene is named only where the DNA matches it firmly. Rows may omit the clone size; those that give it use once, few, many or a size class.

NA	TRBJ1-2	NA	14	TRBV10-3	CAISSGEVNYGYTF	TGTGCCATCAGTTCCGGGGAGGTAAACTATGGCTACACCTTC
NA	TRBJ1-4	NA	14	TRBV28	CASSFSGSDEKLFF	TGTGCCAGCAGTTTTTCAGGGTCGGATGAAAAACTGTTTTTT
NA	TRBJ2-7	NA	14	TRBV11-1	CASSPDREVEEQYF	TGTGCCAGCAGCCCCGACAGGGAGGTGGAGGAGCAGTACTTC
NA	TRBJ2-1	NA	12	TRBV18	CASSPSNNEQFF	TGTGCCAGCTCACCATCCAACAATGAGCAGTTCTTC
few	TRBJ2-1	TRBD2	16	TRBV7-9	CASSLGTSGRENEQFF	TGTGCCAGCAGCCTCGGGACTAGCGGGAGAGAGAATGAGCAGTTCTTC
NA	TRBJ2-2	NA	17	TRBV9	CASSVGGPLSNTGELFF	TGTGCCAGCAGCGTAGGTGGTCCACTCTCGAACACCGGGGAGCTGTTTTTT
NA	TRBJ1-2	NA	14	TRBV6-5	CASKKNRPNYGYTF	TGTGCCAGCAAAAAAAACAGGCCTAACTATGGCTACACCTTC
NA	TRBJ1-1	NA	12	TRBV7-8	CASSNRDTEAFF	TGTGCCAGCAGTAACAGGGACACTGAAGCTTTCTTT
NA	TRBJ2-3	TRBD1	15	TRBV4-1	CASSRTGGALDTQYF	TGCGCCAGCAGCCGAACAGGGGGCGCCTTAGATACGCAGTATTTT
NA	TRBJ2-7	TRBD2	15	TRBV15	CATSREREVPYEQYF	TGTGCCACCAGCAGAGAGCGGGAGGTTCCCTACGAGCAGTACTTC
few	TRBJ1-1	NA	13	TRBV28	CASSLQGNTEAFF	TGTGCCAGCAGTTTACAGGGGAACACTGAAGCTTTCTTT
NA	TRBJ2-7	NA	13	TRBV7-9	CASSLGPGYEQYF	TGTGCCAGCAGCTTAGGTCCAGGCTACGAGCAGTACTTC
NA	TRBJ2-1	TRBD1	13	TRBV28	CASSRGGCNEQFF	TGTGCCAGCAGTAGAGGGGGCTGCAATGAGCAGTTCTTC
NA	TRBJ1-5	NA	14	TRBV28	CASSPTIGNQPQHF	TGTGCCAGCAGTCCCACGATAGGCAATCAGCCCCAGCATTTT
NA	TRBJ1-2	TRBD1	16	TRBV18	CASSPSSTGQEHGYTF	TGTGCCAGCTCACCTAGCTCGACAGGGCAGGAGCATGGCTACACCTTC
NA	TRBJ2-2	NA	14	TRBV7-3	CASSYGTQGGELFF	TGTGCCAGCAGCTATGGTACCCAGGGTGGGGAGCTGTTTTTT